One T cell receptor beta chain is described in this entry. Its target is unknown. This entry belongs to a study of OX40 agonist ivuxolimab in advanced cancers. Study information: Dose-escalation subjects each had hepatocellular carcinoma, melanoma, renal cell or head and neck cancer. With a range of roughly 20 to 80, age averaged approximately 55 years, and 75% to 90% were male.

Study results and caveats: Which antigen the expanded peripheral T cells recognized is unknown. There was clonal expansion of CD4+ and CD8+ blood T cells by week 6 at 0.1 to 3.0 mg/kg.

V lost 3 bases and J 4 bases, leaving 12 bases between the germline ends. The CDR3 is 15 residues long. Germline V gene lookup returns CDR1 SNHLY and CDR2 FYNNEI. TCRdb's copy holds only in-frame clones and misses some; the assay was immunoSEQ multiplex PCR. This sample carries around 62,000 clones, roughly 84% of them seen once, and the ten largest clones take about 0.68%. This TCR derives from an adult with an advanced solid tumor such as melanoma, head and neck, liver or kidney cancer. Sample: CD4+ or CD8+ T cells sorted from blood, taken in a trial of the OX40 agonist ivuxolimab. The chain employs TRBV2 and TRBJ2-2, with D possibly being TRBD1 (6 bases). CDR3 nucleotide sequence: TGTGCCAGCAGTGAGTGGACAGTGGTCACCGGGGAGCTGTTTTTT. Translating gives CASSEWTVVTGELFF.